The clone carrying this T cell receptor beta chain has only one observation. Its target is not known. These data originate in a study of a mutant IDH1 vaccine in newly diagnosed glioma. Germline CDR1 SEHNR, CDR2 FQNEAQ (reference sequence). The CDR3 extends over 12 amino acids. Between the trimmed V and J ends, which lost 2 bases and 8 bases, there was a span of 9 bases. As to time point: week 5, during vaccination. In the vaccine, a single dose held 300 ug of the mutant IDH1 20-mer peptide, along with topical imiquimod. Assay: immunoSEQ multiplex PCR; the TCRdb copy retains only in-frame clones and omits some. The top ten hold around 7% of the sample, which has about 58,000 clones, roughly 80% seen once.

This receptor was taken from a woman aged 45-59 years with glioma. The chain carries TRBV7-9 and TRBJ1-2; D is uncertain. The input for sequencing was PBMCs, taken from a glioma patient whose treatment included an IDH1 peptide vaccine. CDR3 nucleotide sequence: TGTGCCAGCAGCTTACAAGGTAGAGGCTACACCTTC. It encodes CASSLQGRGYTF. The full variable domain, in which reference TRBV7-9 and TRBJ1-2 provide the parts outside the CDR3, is DTGVSQNPRHKITKRGQNVTFRCDPISEHNRLYWYRQTLGQGPEFLTYFQNEAQLEKSRLLSDRFSAERPKGSFSTLEIQRTEQGDSAMYLCASSLQGRGYTFGSGTRLTVV.